This T cell receptor (beta chain) came from a study of T cell repertoires in cytomegalovirus infection. The germline V gene encodes CDR1 SGHNT and CDR2 YYREEE (reference sequence). Unmatched junction bases numbered 4, after V lost 0 bases and J lost 7 bases. The CDR3 extends over 15 amino acids. This clonotype has a count of ten or more. TCRdb analysed the reads with MiXCR anew, one entry per CDR3 protein. The top ten hold about 10% of the sample, which has approximately 500,000 distinct CDR3 sequences, roughly 12% seen once. Sequencing was carried out using PBMCs. The J gene is TRBJ1-4, the V gene TRBV5-4; TRBD1 agrees at 9 bases. The sequence was collected from a human donor in good health (CMV status not recorded). Some clones in this sample may be carry-over from other donors' samples. CDR3 amino acids: CASSLEGQGGEKLFF. The CDR3 bases are TGTGCCAGCAGCTTGGAGGGACAGGGAGGTGAAAAACTGTTTTTT. The variable domain in full, with the rest retrieved from reference TRBV5-4 and TRBJ1-4, is ETGVTQSPTHLIKTRGQQVTLRCSSQSGHNTVSWYQQALGQGPQFIFQYYREEENGRGNFPPRFSGLQFPNYSSELNVNALELDDSALYLCASSLEGQGGEKLFFGSGTQLSVL.